This T cell receptor (beta chain) was obtained from a study of CD4 T cells in relation to SARS-CoV-2 and coronaviruses. General study findings and limits: No crossreactivity against non-spike viral proteins was tested here. According to naive versus memory sequencing, detected responses are memory recall, not newly primed. In roughly 65% of donors, memory CD4+ clonotypes crossrecognized SARS-CoV-2 and at least one common cold coronavirus spike.

Uncultured naive and memory CD4+ T cells supplied DNA for deep TCR-beta sequencing. Some clones are missing from TCRdb's copy, which holds only in-frame ones; the method was immunoSEQ multiplex PCR. The sample carries tens of thousands of clones, about 94% recorded once. Worth noting for this clone: Its cognate antigen is unknown.

Unexposed donor CD4+ T cells date from about 2011-2018, before the COVID-19 pandemic. The CDR3 consists of 15 residues. Trimming removed 5 bases at V and 6 bases at J, with 19 bases between. Germline V lookup: CDR1 MDHEN, CDR2 SYDVKM. V is TRBV28 and J is TRBJ1-1, with D maybe TRBD1 (5 bases). The sequencing sample was made of naive CD4+ T cells from PBMCs. Stated subset: naive CD4+ T cells isolated by negative enrichment. The receptor was isolated from a human donor in good health. The CDR3, as DNA: TGTGCCAGCAGTATCGGGGCAAAGGGCCCTCCTGAAGCTTTCTTT. It codes for CASSIGAKGPPEAFF.